The TCR beta chain described here comes from a study of T-cell reconstitution after alpha-beta-depleted transplantation in children. Molecular barcoding with unique molecular identifiers was used for the TCRbeta library. TCRdb itself ran the PCR reads through MiXCR, one entry per CDR3 protein. The sample includes about 22,000 distinct CDR3 sequences, under 13% of them seen just once. This clonotype was recorded at least ten times. Germline assignment: CDR1 SGHVS and CDR2 FNYEAQ. With V trimmed by 5 bases and J by 7 bases, 10 bases remained unmatched. The length of the CDR3 is 16 residues. The material was PBMCs from the stem cell graft donor, obtained from the stem cell graft. The rearrangement uses TRBV7-6 and TRBJ2-3; 12 bases line up with TRBD2. The receptor was isolated from a human donor who donated a stem cell graft to a child with chronic granulomatous disease. Here the CDR3 reads CASSDLTSGRPYTQYF. Written as DNA, the CDR3 is TGTGCCAGCAGCGACCTTACTAGCGGGAGGCCGTATACGCAGTATTTT.